This T cell receptor beta chain was identified during a study of identical twins. TCRdb re-analysed the 5' RACE reads in MiXCR, keeping a single row per CDR3 protein. The sample yields around 370,000 distinct CDR3 sequences, around 9% seen once. The CDR3 totals 15 residues. Per germline, CDR1 SGHRS and CDR2 YFSETQ. V dropped 2 bases and J dropped 3 bases, with 14 bases sitting between them. The TCR was taken from a woman between 45 and 60 years old in good health. The V gene is TRBV5-1, the J gene TRBJ1-1; TRBD1 is a possible D gene (5 bases). The sample taken for sequencing was naive T cells sorted from blood. CDR3 DNA: TGCGCCAGCAGCTTTTCCCGGGGAGGGGACACTGAAGCTTTCTTT. Translation: CASSFSRGGDTEAFF.